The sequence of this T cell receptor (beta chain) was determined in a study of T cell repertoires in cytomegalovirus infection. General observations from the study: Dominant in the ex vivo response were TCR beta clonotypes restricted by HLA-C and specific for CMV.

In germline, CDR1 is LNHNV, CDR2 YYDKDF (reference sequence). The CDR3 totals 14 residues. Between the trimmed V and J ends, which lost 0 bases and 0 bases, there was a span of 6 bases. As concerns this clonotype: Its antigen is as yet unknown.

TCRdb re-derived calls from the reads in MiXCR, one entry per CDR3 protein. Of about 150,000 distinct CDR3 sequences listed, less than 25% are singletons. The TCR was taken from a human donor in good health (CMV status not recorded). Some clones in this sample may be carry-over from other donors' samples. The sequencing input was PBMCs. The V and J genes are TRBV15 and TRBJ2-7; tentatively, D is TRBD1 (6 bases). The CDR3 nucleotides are TGTGCCACCAGCAGAGAAGGGGGCTCCTACGAGCAGTACTTC. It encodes CATSREGGSYEQYF.